Presented here are 7 T cell receptor beta chains from one specimen sequenced in a study of identical twins. Each CDR3 protein is one row after TCRdb ran MiXCR on the 5' RACE reads. Of a few hundred thousand distinct CDR3 sequences detected, about 10% appear once; the ten largest clones hold approximately 9.3%. Sequencing was carried out using naive T cells sorted from blood. The receptor source for this set is a woman in her forties or fifties in good health.

In regard to this clonotype: One base away lies a much larger clone, so this may be a sequencing read error. The V and J genes are TRBV20-1 and TRBJ2-3, with 8 bases identical to TRBD1. CDR3 length equals 13 residues. CDR1 and CDR2 from the germline V gene are DFQATT and SNEGSKA (reference sequence). V trimming: 7 bases; J trimming: 2 bases; junction bases outside the gene matches: 5. The CDR3 loop is CSVNRGNTDTQYF. The DNA for the CDR3 is TGCAGTGTTAACAGGGGGAACACAGATACGCAGTATTTT.

Only a few counts were recorded for this clonotype. The V call is TRBV5-6, the J call TRBJ2-6; 7 bases fit TRBD2. The germline CDR1 and CDR2 sequences are SGHDT and YYEEEE. J lost 0 bases, V lost 1 base, and 1 base had no gene match. There are 16 residues in the CDR3. Written as DNA, the CDR3 is TGTGCCAGCAGCTTGCGGGACTACTCTGGGGCCAACGTCCTGACTTTC. Translating gives CASSLRDYSGANVLTF.

This clonotype was recorded at least ten times. J is TRBJ1-1 and V is TRBV29-1; D remains unclear. Per the germline V gene, CDR1 is SQVTM and CDR2 is ANQGSEA. Trimming removed 5 bases at V and 1 base at J, with 11 bases between. The CDR3 covers 13 residues. This CDR3 is CSVWIGSNTEAFF. The CDR3 nucleotides are TGCAGCGTTTGGATCGGATCGAACACTGAAGCTTTCTTT.

This clonotype was counted ten times or more. The genes are TRBV3-1 and TRBJ2-1; 10 bases map to TRBD2. CDR1 is LGHDT, CDR2 YNNKEL, per germline (reference sequence). The CDR3 covers 16 residues. Trimming at V came to 0 bases and at J to 6 bases, leaving 5 bases not matched to a gene. DNA for the CDR3: TGTGCCAGCAGCCAAGATCCTAGCGGGAGTGCCAATGAGCAGTTCTTC. Translated, it gives CASSQDPSGSANEQFF.

Comments on this clonotype: Sequence at one end of the junction differs from germline and may be a read error. The chain is built from TRBV7-8 and TRBJ2-1, with 8 bases that match TRBD2. The CDR3 runs 15 residues. Germline CDR1 SGHVS, CDR2 FQNEAQ. The CDR3 nucleotides read TGCGCCAGCATCAGAGCGGGAGAGGGCCCCAATGAGCAGTTCTTC. Translation: CASIRAGEGPNEQFF.

The sample holds a few counts of this clonotype. The gene calls are TRBV12-3 or TRBV12-4 and TRBJ2-1, with D perhaps matching TRBD1 (6 bases). There are 15 residues in the CDR3. V lost 1 base to trimming and J lost 6 bases, with 13 bases between them. CDR3 bases: TGTGCCAGCAGTTTAGTTTTGTTAGGGGGCAATGAGCAGTTCTTC. The encoded protein is CASSLVLLGGNEQFF.

This clonotype was seen a few times. The chain is built from TRBV5-1 and TRBJ1-1, with 11 bases matching TRBD1. CDR1 is SGHRS, CDR2 YFSETQ, per germline. CDR3 length: 16 amino acids. J was trimmed by 2 bases and V by 0 bases; bases with no gene match: 3. CDR3 nucleotide sequence: TGCGCCAGCAGCTTGGAAGGGACAGGGGGAAACACTGAAGCTTTCTTT. Protein product: CASSLEGTGGNTEAFF.